The rows below give T cell receptor beta chains drawn from one sample of a study of shared clonotypes between healthy human individuals. Assay used: immunoSEQ multiplex PCR; TCRdb lists only in-frame clones, some missing. The sample yields almost 700,000 clones, about 92% seen once. The sample consisted of naive CD8+ T cells sorted from blood. These receptors all stem from a man aged 25 to 40 in good health. The CDR3 runs from the conserved cysteine through the conserved F or W. Each record gives: CDR3 protein, CDR3 DNA, D gene, V gene, clone size, J gene. The D gene is left open where the match is weak. Rows give clone size only sometimes, using once, few, many, or a class for an expanded clone.

CDR3aa: CASSLWPSGGSSYNEQFF; CDR3nt: TGTGCCAGCAGCTTATGGCCTAGCGGGGGAAGCTCCTACAATGAGCAGTTCTTC; d_gene: TRBD2; v_gene: TRBV11-2; abundance: few; j_gene: TRBJ2-1
CDR3aa: CSAPLASTYTDTQYF; CDR3nt: TGCAGCGCGCCCCTGGCTAGCACCTACACAGATACGCAGTATTTT; d_gene: -; v_gene: TRBV29-1; abundance: -; j_gene: TRBJ2-3
CDR3aa: CASSLAGAYEQYF; CDR3nt: TGTGCCAGCAGTCTAGCGGGAGCCTACGAGCAGTACTTC; d_gene: TRBD2; v_gene: TRBV27; abundance: -; j_gene: TRBJ2-7
CDR3aa: CASSVITGTDNYGYTF; CDR3nt: TGTGCCAGCAGCGTTATCACCGGGACAGATAACTATGGCTACACCTTC; d_gene: TRBD1; v_gene: TRBV9; abundance: -; j_gene: TRBJ1-2
CDR3aa: CASSYSATGTGGINTGELFF; CDR3nt: TGTGCCAGCAGCTACTCAGCAACAGGGACGGGAGGAATCAACACCGGGGAGCTGTTTTTT; d_gene: -; v_gene: TRBV9; abundance: -; j_gene: TRBJ2-2
CDR3aa: CSARVMGTQYF; CDR3nt: TGCAGTGCTAGAGTCATGGGTACGCAGTATTTT; d_gene: -; v_gene: TRBV20-1; abundance: -; j_gene: TRBJ2-3
CDR3aa: CASSLREQFF; CDR3nt: TGTGCCAGCAGTCTGAGGGAGCAGTTCTTC; d_gene: -; v_gene: TRBV2; abundance: -; j_gene: TRBJ2-1
CDR3aa: CASSNGRTDTQYF; CDR3nt: TGTGCCAGCAGCAATGGACGCACAGATACGCAGTATTTT; d_gene: -; v_gene: TRBV5-6; abundance: -; j_gene: TRBJ2-3
CDR3aa: CASSRQGGGRGSGNTIYF; CDR3nt: TGCGCCAGCAGCCGACAAGGGGGCGGCCGGGGATCTGGAAACACCATATATTTT; d_gene: TRBD1; v_gene: TRBV4-1; abundance: -; j_gene: TRBJ1-3
CDR3aa: CAIRSQSGLYNEQFF; CDR3nt: TGTGCCATCAGAAGCCAAAGCGGGCTCTACAATGAGCAGTTCTTC; d_gene: -; v_gene: TRBV10-3; abundance: -; j_gene: TRBJ2-1
CDR3aa: CASTFVGTGNTIYF; CDR3nt: TGTGCCAGCACGTTCGTAGGGACTGGAAACACCATATATTTT; d_gene: -; v_gene: TRBV28; abundance: once; j_gene: TRBJ1-3
CDR3aa: CAISPTISYEQYF; CDR3nt: TGTGCCATCAGTCCAACCATCTCCTACGAGCAGTACTTC; d_gene: -; v_gene: TRBV10-3; abundance: -; j_gene: TRBJ2-7
CDR3aa: CASSSGSNEKLFF; CDR3nt: TGTGCCAGCAGCTCGGGATCTAATGAAAAACTGTTTTTT; d_gene: -; v_gene: TRBV13; abundance: -; j_gene: TRBJ1-4
CDR3aa: CASSFEQNSYNEQFF; CDR3nt: TGTGCCAGCAGTTTTGAACAGAACTCCTACAATGAGCAGTTCTTC; d_gene: -; v_gene: TRBV27; abundance: -; j_gene: TRBJ2-1
CDR3aa: CASSQDRGPTEAFF; CDR3nt: TGCGCCAGCAGCCAAGACAGGGGACCCACTGAAGCTTTCTTT; d_gene: -; v_gene: TRBV4-3; abundance: -; j_gene: TRBJ1-1
CDR3aa: CASSIMVPSDEQFF; CDR3nt: TGTGCCAGCAGCATAATGGTCCCTAGCGATGAGCAGTTCTTC; d_gene: -; v_gene: TRBV11-2; abundance: -; j_gene: TRBJ2-1
CDR3aa: CVPGYQVDTGELFF; CDR3nt: TGTGTCCCTGGGTATCAAGTTGACACCGGGGAGCTGTTTTTT; d_gene: -; v_gene: TRBV25-1; abundance: -; j_gene: TRBJ2-2
CDR3aa: CATNRGWELFF; CDR3nt: TGTGCCACGAACAGGGGTTGGGAGCTGTTTTTT; d_gene: TRBD1; v_gene: TRBV10-3; abundance: -; j_gene: TRBJ2-2
CDR3aa: CASQAGSMETQYF; CDR3nt: TGCGCCAGCCAAGCCGGGAGTATGGAGACCCAGTACTTC; d_gene: -; v_gene: TRBV5-1; abundance: -; j_gene: TRBJ2-5
CDR3aa: CASSPGLALAEQFF; CDR3nt: TGTGCCAGCAGCCCGGGACTAGCGTTGGCTGAGCAGTTCTTC; d_gene: TRBD2; v_gene: TRBV9; abundance: -; j_gene: TRBJ2-1
CDR3aa: CASRPSPLSYNEQFF; CDR3nt: TGTGCCAGCAGACCTAGTCCATTATCCTACAATGAGCAGTTCTTC; d_gene: -; v_gene: TRBV11-2; abundance: -; j_gene: TRBJ2-1
CDR3aa: CASSVEVITNTGELFF; CDR3nt: TGTGCCAGCAGCGTAGAGGTCATCACTAACACCGGGGAGCTGTTTTTT; d_gene: -; v_gene: TRBV9; abundance: -; j_gene: TRBJ2-2
CDR3aa: CASSVSGRAMGNEQFF; CDR3nt: TGTGCCAGCAGCGTATCTGGGAGGGCCATGGGAAATGAGCAGTTCTTC; d_gene: TRBD2; v_gene: TRBV9; abundance: -; j_gene: TRBJ2-1
CDR3aa: CSVVDNEQFF; CDR3nt: TGCAGCGTGGTGGACAATGAGCAGTTCTTC; d_gene: -; v_gene: TRBV29-1; abundance: once; j_gene: TRBJ2-1
CDR3aa: CASSPSDRGDYGYTF; CDR3nt: TGTGCCAGCAGCCCTTCGGACAGGGGGGACTATGGCTACACCTTC; d_gene: TRBD1; v_gene: TRBV7-9; abundance: -; j_gene: TRBJ1-2
CDR3aa: CASRLAGRREEMNTEAFF; CDR3nt: TGTGCAAGTCGCTTAGCAGGCAGGAGGGAGGAAATGAACACTGAAGCTTTCTTT; d_gene: -; v_gene: TRBV12-2; abundance: once; j_gene: TRBJ1-1
CDR3aa: CSVTGQGSEQYF; CDR3nt: TGCAGCGTGACGGGACAGGGGAGCGAGCAGTACTTC; d_gene: TRBD1; v_gene: TRBV29-1; abundance: -; j_gene: TRBJ2-7
CDR3aa: CSVDSGTGLEKLFF; CDR3nt: TGCAGCGTGGACTCCGGGACAGGTCTTGAAAAACTGTTTTTT; d_gene: TRBD1; v_gene: TRBV29-1; abundance: -; j_gene: TRBJ1-4
CDR3aa: CATTQTGTDTQYF; CDR3nt: TGTGCCACCACCCAGACCGGCACAGATACGCAGTATTTT; d_gene: -; v_gene: TRBV19; abundance: -; j_gene: TRBJ2-3